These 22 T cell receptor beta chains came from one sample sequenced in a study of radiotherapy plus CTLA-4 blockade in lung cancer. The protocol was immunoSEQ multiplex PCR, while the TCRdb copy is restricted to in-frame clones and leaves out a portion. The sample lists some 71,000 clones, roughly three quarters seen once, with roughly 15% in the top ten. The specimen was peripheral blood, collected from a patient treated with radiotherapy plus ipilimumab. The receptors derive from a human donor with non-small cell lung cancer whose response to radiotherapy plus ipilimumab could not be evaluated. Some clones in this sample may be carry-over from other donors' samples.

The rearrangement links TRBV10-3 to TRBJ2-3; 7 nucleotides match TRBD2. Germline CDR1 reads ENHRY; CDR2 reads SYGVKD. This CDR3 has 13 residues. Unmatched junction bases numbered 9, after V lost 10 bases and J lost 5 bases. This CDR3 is CATLFIAGDTQYF. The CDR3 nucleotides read TGTGCCACCCTGTTTATAGCGGGAGATACGCAGTATTTT.

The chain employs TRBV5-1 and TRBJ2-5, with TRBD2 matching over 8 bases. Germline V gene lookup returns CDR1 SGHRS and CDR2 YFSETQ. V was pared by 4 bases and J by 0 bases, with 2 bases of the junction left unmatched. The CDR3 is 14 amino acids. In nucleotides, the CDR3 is TGCGCCAGCAGCGAACTAGCGGACCAAGAGACCCAGTACTTC. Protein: CASSELADQETQYF.

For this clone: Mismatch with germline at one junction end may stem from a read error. Written as DNA, the CDR3 is TGTGCTAGCAGCTTAGATCGGGAGGAGACCCAGTACTTC. Residues: CASSLDREETQYF. The chain is built from TRBV7-7 and TRBJ2-5; weak D call: TRBD2 (6 bases). CDR1 SSHAT and CDR2 FNYEAQ come from the germline V gene (reference sequence). This CDR3 contains 13 residues.

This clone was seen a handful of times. The DNA of the CDR3 is TGCGCCAGCAGCCAAGTGACAGGGAGTGGCTACACCTTC. It specifies CASSQVTGSGYTF. The genes are TRBV4-3 and TRBJ1-2; 7 positions agree with TRBD1. V shed 1 base and J 7 bases; nucleotides not matched to a gene: 3. Germline assignment: CDR1 LGHNA and CDR2 YSLEER. This CDR3 contains 13 residues.

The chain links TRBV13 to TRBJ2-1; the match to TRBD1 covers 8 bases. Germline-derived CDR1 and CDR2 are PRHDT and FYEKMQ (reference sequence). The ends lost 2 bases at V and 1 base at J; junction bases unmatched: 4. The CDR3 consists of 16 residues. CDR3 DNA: TGTGCCAGCAGCTTACAGGGGGCTAGGTCCTACAATGAGCAGTTCTTC. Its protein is CASSLQGARSYNEQFF.

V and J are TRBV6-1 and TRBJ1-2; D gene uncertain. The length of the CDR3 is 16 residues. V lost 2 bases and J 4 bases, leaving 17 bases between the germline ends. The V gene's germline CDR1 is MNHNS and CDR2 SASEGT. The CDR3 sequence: CASSESERGWTYGYTF. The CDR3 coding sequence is TGTGCCAGCAGTGAAAGCGAACGGGGATGGACCTATGGCTACACCTTC.

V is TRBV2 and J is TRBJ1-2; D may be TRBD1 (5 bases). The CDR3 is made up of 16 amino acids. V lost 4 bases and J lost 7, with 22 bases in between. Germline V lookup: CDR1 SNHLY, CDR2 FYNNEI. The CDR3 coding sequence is TGTGCCAGCAGTGTCCCTTTGGGGCAGGGAGGACGTGGCTACACCTTC. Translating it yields CASSVPLGQGGRGYTF.

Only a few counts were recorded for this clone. The CDR3 is CAISTGHSNTGELFF. The DNA for the CDR3 is TGTGCCATCAGCACGGGACACTCAAACACCGGGGAGCTGTTTTTT. The chain has TRBV10-3 and TRBJ2-2; possibly TRBD1 for D (6 bases). The germline gives CDR1 ENHRY, CDR2 SYGVKD. V was shortened by 6 bases and J by 2 bases, with 13 bases between the two germline ends. The CDR3 runs 15 residues.

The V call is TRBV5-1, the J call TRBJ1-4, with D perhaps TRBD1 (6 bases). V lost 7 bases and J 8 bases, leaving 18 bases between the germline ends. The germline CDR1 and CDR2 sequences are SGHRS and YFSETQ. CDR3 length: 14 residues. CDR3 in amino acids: CASGEGGQGEKLFF. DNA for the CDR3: TGCGCCAGCGGGGAGGGGGGGCAAGGCGAAAAACTGTTTTTT.

The CDR3 loop is CATSRDVGQGGYEQYF. The CDR3 DNA is TGTGCCACCAGCAGAGATGTGGGACAGGGTGGCTACGAGCAGTACTTC. The rearrangement joins TRBV15 to TRBJ2-7, with 9 bases aligning to TRBD1. The CDR3 contains 16 residues. Germline CDR1 LNHNV, CDR2 YYDKDF (reference sequence). The V and J ends lost 0 bases and 3 bases, in that order; junction bases with no gene match: 6.

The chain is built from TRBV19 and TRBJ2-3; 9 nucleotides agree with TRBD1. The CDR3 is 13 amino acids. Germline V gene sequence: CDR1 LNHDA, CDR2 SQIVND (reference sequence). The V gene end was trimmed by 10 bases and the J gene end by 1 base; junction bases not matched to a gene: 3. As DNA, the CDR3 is TGTGCCACCCGGGACAGGGGCACAGATACGCAGTATTTT. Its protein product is CATRDRGTDTQYF.

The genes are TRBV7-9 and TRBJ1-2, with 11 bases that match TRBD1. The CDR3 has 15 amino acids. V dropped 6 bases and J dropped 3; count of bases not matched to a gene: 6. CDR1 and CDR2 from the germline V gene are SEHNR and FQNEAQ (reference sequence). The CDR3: CASSPPGQGDYGYTF. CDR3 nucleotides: TGTGCCAGCAGTCCGCCGGGACAGGGGGACTATGGCTACACCTTC. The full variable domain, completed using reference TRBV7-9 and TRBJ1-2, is DTGVSQNPRHKITKRGQNVTFRCDPISEHNRLYWYRQTLGQGPEFLTYFQNEAQLEKSRLLSDRFSAERPKGSFSTLEIQRTEQGDSAMYLCASSPPGQGDYGYTFGSGTRLTVV.

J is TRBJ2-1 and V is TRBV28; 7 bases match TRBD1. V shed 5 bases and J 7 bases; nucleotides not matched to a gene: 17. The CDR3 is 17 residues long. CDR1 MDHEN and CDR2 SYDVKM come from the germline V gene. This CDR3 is CASSPRRRDRVLNEQFF. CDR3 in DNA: TGTGCCAGCAGTCCTAGGAGGCGAGACAGGGTCCTGAATGAGCAGTTCTTC. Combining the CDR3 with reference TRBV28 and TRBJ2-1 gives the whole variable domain DVKVTQSSRYLVKRTGEKVFLECVQDMDHENMFWYRQDPGLGLRLIYFSYDVKMKEKGDIPEGYSVSREKKERFSLILESASTNQTSMYLCASSPRRRDRVLNEQFFGPGTRLTVL.

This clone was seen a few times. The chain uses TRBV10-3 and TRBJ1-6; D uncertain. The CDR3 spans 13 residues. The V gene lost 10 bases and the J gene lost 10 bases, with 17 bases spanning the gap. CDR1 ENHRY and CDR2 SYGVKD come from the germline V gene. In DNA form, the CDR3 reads TGTGCCAACTCCAACGAACGGGGATCACCCCTCCACTTT. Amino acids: CANSNERGSPLHF.

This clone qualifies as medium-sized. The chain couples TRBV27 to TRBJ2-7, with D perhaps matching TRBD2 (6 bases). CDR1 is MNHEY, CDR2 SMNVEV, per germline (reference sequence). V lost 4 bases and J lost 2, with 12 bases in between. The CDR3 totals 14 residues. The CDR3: CASSSLATPYEQYF. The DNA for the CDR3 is TGTGCCAGCAGTTCCCTAGCGACTCCCTACGAGCAGTACTTC.

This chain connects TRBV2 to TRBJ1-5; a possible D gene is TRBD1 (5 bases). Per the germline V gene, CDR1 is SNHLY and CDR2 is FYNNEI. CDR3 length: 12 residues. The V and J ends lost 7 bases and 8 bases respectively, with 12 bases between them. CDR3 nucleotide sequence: TGTGCCAGCAACAAGGGAGGGGAGCCCCAGCATTTT. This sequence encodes CASNKGGEPQHF.

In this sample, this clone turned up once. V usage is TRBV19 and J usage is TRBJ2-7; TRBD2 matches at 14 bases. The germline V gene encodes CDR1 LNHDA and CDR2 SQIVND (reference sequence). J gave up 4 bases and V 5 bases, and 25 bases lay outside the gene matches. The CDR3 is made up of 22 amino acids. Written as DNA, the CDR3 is TGTGCCAGTAGTCGGACAGGAGTTTTCACACTTCCGGGACTAGCGGGGGCGTACGAGCAGTACTTC. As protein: CASSRTGVFTLPGLAGAYEQYF. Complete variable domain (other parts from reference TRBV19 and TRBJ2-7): DGGITQSPKYLFRKEGQNVTLSCEQNLNHDAMYWYRQDPGQGLRLIYYSQIVNDFQKGDIAEGYSVSREKKESFPLTVTSAQKNPTAFYLCASSRTGVFTLPGLAGAYEQYFGPGTRLTVT.

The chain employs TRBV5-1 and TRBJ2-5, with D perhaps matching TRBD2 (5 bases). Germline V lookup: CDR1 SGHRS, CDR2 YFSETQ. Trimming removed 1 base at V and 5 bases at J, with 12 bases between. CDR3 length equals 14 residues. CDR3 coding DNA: TGCGCCAGCAGCTTGCAGGCCGGCGGGGAGACCCAGTACTTC. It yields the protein CASSLQAGGETQYF.

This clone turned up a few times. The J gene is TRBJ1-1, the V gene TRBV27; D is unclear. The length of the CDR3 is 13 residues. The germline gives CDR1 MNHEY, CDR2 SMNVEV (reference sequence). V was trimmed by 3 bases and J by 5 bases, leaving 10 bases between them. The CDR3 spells CASSFNRETEAFF. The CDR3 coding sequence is TGTGCCAGCAGTTTTAATAGGGAGACTGAAGCTTTCTTT.

The CDR3 bases are TGTGCCAGCAGTCCACAGGGGCCAAGCTTTGGCGAGCAGTACTTC. It specifies CASSPQGPSFGEQYF. The V call is TRBV7-3, the J call TRBJ2-7; 7 bases align to TRBD1. The V segment lost 6 bases and the J segment 6 bases; nucleotides outside the gene matches: 14. Per germline, CDR1 SGHTA and CDR2 FQGTGA. This CDR3 spans 15 amino acids.

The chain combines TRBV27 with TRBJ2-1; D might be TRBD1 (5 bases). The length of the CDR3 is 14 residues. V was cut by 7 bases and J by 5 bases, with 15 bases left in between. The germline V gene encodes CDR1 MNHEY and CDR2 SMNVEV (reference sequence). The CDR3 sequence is CASKWRQQNNEQFF. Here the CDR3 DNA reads TGTGCCAGCAAATGGCGACAGCAGAACAATGAGCAGTTCTTC.

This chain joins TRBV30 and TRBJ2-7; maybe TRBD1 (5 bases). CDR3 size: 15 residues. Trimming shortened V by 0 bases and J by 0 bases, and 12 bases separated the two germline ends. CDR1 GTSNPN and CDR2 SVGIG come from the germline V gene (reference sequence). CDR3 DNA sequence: TGTGCCTGGAGTGTGGAGTACAGGAGCTCCTACGAGCAGTACTTC. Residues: CAWSVEYRSSYEQYF.